This TCR beta chain was profiled in a study of blood T cell repertoires in COVID-19. For the study at large: PBMCs, B-cell-depleted T cells, or T cells provided the cDNA or gDNA that made up the material.

Sequencing was performed with immunoSEQ multiplex PCR; in TCRdb, only in-frame clones are kept and a portion is missing. The table lists 70,000 to 95,000 clones, 80% to 90% of them singletons. Remarks on this clone: The limits of the CDR3 on the DNA are not certain, so only TCRdb's listed CDR3 is given.

Per germline, CDR1 ENHRY and CDR2 SYGVKD. 12 amino acids form the CDR3, both terminal residues included. The TCR sequence derives from a man in his fifties with active COVID-19. Sequencing input: peripheral blood. The chain employs TRBV10-3 and TRBJ1-2; the table's D call, TRBD1, has no DNA check behind it. The CDR3: CAINVGQGAGTF.